This T cell receptor (beta chain) was identified during a study of blood T cell repertoires in COVID-19. Study information: Sites across the United States, Italy and Spain contributed samples from acute and convalescent COVID-19. From T cells, B-cell-depleted T cells, or PBMCs came the material, which was cDNA or gDNA.

In the original processing: The assay estimated nucleated cells by amplifying reference gene primers. Produced via immunoSEQ multiplex PCR; TCRdb's table is partial and in-frame only. V, J and clone size are taken as reported in that table, and D and trimming were inferred from the DNA itself. This table holds roughly 84,000 clones, 80% found once. Germline V gives CDR1 MDHEN, CDR2 SYDVKM. Trimming shortened V by 6 bases and J by 7 bases, and 16 bases separated the two germline ends. The CDR3 spans 15 residues. This chain connects TRBV28 to TRBJ1-6, with D perhaps TRBD1 (5 bases). The sequence was collected from a woman aged 40 to 49 with active or convalescent COVID-19. The sample comprised peripheral blood. The CDR3 spells CASSGHGRGNSPLHF. In DNA, the CDR3 is TGTGCCAGCAGCGGACACGGGAGAGGAAATTCACCCCTCCACTTT.